Detailed here is one TCR beta chain. The data were obtained in a study of CD8 T cells in Susac syndrome. When the RNA was reverse transcribed, random hexamers were used with an input of roughly 0.45 to 1 ug. With immunoSEQ multiplex PCR, TCR beta CDR3 was amplified across 54 Vbeta and 13 Jbeta. Each CDR3 protein gets one entry after TCRdb re-called the immunoSEQ multiplex PCR reads with MiXCR. The sample shows some 300,000 distinct CDR3 sequences, 65% to 90% of them seen only once. The multiple sclerosis controls, all treatment-naive patients, had relapsing-remitting disease that was stable or active. Both CD4+ and CD8+ T cells were negatively isolated, and TEMRA cells underwent FACS enrichment. This receptor was obtained from a human donor with multiple sclerosis. Sequenced material: CD8+ T cells from PBMCs.

The CDR3: CASSQDGWEQFF. CDR3 sequence (DNA): TGCGCCAGCAGCCAAGATGGGTGGGAGCAGTTCTTC. The chain recombines TRBV4-1 with TRBJ2-1; no reliable D call. The CDR3 is made up of 12 amino acids. V was pared by 0 bases and J by 10 bases, with 7 bases between. The germline gives CDR1 MGHRA, CDR2 YSYEKL.